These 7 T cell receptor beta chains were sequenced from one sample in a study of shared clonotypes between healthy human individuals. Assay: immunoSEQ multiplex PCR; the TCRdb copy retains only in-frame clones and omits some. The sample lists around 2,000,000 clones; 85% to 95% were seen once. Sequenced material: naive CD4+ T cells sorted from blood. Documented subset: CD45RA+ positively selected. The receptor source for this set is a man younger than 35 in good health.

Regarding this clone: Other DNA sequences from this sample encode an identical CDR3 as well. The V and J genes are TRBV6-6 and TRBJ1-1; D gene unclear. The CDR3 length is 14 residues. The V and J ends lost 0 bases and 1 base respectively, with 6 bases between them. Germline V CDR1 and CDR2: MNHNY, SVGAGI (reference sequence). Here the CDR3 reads CASSYSNGNTEAFF. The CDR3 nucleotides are TGTGCCAGCAGTTACTCCAACGGGAACACTGAAGCTTTCTTT.

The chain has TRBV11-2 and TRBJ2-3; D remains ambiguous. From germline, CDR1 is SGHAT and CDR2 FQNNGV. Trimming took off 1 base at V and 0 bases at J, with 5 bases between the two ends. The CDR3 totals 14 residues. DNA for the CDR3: TGTGCCAGCAGCTTAGTGGGCAGCACAGATACGCAGTATTTT. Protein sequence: CASSLVGSTDTQYF.

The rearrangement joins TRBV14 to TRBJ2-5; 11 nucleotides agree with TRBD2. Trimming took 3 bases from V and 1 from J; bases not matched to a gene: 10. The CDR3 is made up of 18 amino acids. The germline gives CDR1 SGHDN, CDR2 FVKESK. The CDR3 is CASSHSIPGLAGQETQYF. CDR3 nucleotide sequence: TGTGCCAGCAGCCATTCTATACCAGGACTAGCGGGCCAAGAGACCCAGTACTTC.

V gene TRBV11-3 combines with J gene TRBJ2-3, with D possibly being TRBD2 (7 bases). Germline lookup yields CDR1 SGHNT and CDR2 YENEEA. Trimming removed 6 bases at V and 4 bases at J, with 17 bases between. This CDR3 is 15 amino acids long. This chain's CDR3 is CASSESGTQADTQYF. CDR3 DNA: TGTGCCAGCAGTGAAAGCGGGACACAGGCAGATACGCAGTATTTT.

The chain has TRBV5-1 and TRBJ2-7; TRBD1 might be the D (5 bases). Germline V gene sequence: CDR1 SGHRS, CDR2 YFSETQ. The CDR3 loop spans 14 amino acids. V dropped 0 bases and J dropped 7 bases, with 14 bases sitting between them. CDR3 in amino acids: CASSLARVAGEQYF. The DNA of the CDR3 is TGCGCCAGCAGCTTGGCCAGGGTAGCTGGTGAGCAGTACTTC. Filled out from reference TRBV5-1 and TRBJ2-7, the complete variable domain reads KAGVTQTPRYLIKTRGQQVTLSCSPISGHRSVSWYQQTPGQGLQFLFEYFSETQRNKGNFPGRFSGRQFSNSRSEMNVSTLELGDSALYLCASSLARVAGEQYFGPGTRLTVT.

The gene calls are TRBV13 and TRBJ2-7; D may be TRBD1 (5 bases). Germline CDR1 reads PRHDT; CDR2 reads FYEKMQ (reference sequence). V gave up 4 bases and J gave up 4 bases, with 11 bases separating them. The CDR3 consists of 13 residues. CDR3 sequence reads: CASSSMPGYEQYF. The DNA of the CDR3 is TGTGCCAGCAGCTCGATGCCAGGGTACGAGCAGTACTTC.

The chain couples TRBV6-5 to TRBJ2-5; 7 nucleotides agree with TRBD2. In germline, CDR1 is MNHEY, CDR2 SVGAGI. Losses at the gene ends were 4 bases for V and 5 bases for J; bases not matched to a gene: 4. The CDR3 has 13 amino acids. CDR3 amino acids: CASSFLGGETQYF. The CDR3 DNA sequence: TGTGCCAGCAGTTTTCTCGGGGGGGAGACCCAGTACTTC.